What follows is one T cell receptor (beta chain) and its context. Its antigen remains unidentified. MiXCR, run by TCRdb on the reads, gives a single entry per CDR3 protein. The sample lists about 68,000 distinct CDR3 sequences, around 63% occurring once. This sample stems from a study of type 1 regulatory T cells. On the study more broadly: T-allo10 is a Tr1-enriched, alloantigen-specific CD4 T cell product made in vitro.

Graft donor-derived T-allo10 cells were described as host-alloantigen-specific, anergic, and alloantigen-specifically suppressive. The CDR3 length is 16 residues. V was clipped by 4 bases and J by 7 bases; unmatched bases: 7. Germline V CDR1 and CDR2: SEHNR, FQNEAQ (reference sequence). This chain connects TRBV7-9 to TRBJ2-3; TRBD2 agrees at 14 bases. The sample taken for sequencing was cultured T cells, either the whole culture or a sorted T cell fraction (not recorded which). Subset specified: Tr1-enriched cell product generated in vitro against host alloantigens. The origin of this receptor is a human donor in good health. In DNA form, the CDR3 reads TGTGCCAGCAGCTCCGCGGGACTAGCGGGAGTGAATACGCAGTATTTT. This translates into CASSSAGLAGVNTQYF.